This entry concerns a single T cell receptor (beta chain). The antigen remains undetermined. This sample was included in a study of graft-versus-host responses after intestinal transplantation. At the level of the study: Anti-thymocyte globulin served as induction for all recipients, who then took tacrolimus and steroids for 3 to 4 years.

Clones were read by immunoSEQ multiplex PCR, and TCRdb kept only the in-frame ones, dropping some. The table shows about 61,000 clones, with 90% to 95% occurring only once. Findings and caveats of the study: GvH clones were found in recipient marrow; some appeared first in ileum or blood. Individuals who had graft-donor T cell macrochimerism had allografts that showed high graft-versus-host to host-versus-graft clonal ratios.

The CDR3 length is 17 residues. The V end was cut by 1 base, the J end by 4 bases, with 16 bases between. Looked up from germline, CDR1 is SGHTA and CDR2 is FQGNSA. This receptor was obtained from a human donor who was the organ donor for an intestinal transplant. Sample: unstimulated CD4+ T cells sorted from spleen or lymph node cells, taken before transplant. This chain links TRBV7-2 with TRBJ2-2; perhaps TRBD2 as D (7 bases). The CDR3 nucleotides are TGTGCCAGCAGCTTAGTAGGGGGGACTACCTTCACCGGGGAGCTGTTTTTT. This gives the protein CASSLVGGTTFTGELFF.